What follows are 30 T cell receptor beta chains derived from one specimen sequenced in a study of OX40 agonist ivuxolimab in advanced cancers. Measured with immunoSEQ multiplex PCR; TCRdb has only the in-frame clones, and not every one. This table has 82,000 or so clones, 75% to 90% appearing once. Sequencing used CD4+ or CD8+ T cells sorted from blood, obtained in a trial of the OX40 agonist ivuxolimab. The receptors derive from an adult with an advanced solid tumor such as melanoma, head and neck, liver or kidney cancer.

The DNA for the CDR3 is TGTGCCAGCAGCTCACCCCGGGGAAGTTGGGGGGGCTACACCTTC. This translates into CASSSPRGSWGGYTF. The gene calls are TRBV5-4 and TRBJ1-2; tentatively, D is TRBD1 (5 bases). Germline-derived CDR1 and CDR2 are SGHNT and YYREEE (reference sequence). Trimming left V 3 bases short and J 8 bases short, with 20 bases between. The CDR3 length is 15 residues.

The chain couples TRBV19 to TRBJ2-7; 10 nucleotides line up with TRBD2. This CDR3 contains 15 residues. V was pared by 3 bases and J by 1 base, with 3 bases of the junction left unmatched. Germline CDR1 reads LNHDA; CDR2 reads SQIVND (reference sequence). The CDR3 sequence: CASSMRGLASYEQYF. DNA of the CDR3: TGTGCCAGTAGTATGAGGGGACTAGCGTCCTACGAGCAGTACTTC.

This clone was counted a few times. The chain carries TRBV28 and TRBJ2-5, with a possible D match to TRBD2 (5 bases). Trimming cost V 6 bases and J 4 bases, with 18 bases left between them. Looked up from germline, CDR1 is MDHEN and CDR2 is SYDVKM. The CDR3 runs to 15 residues. CDR3 nucleotide sequence: TGTGCCAGCAGCCCAGCAGGCGGCGGAGGAGAGACCCAGTACTTC. Translation: CASSPAGGGGETQYF. The full variable domain, completed using reference TRBV28 and TRBJ2-5, is DVKVTQSSRYLVKRTGEKVFLECVQDMDHENMFWYRQDPGLGLRLIYFSYDVKMKEKGDIPEGYSVSREKKERFSLILESASTNQTSMYLCASSPAGGGGETQYFGPGTRLLVL.

The chain has TRBV11-3 and TRBJ2-1, with D possibly TRBD2 on 6 matching bases. V dropped 5 bases and J dropped 8 bases, with 16 bases sitting between them. Germline values: CDR1 SGHNT, CDR2 YENEEA. The length of the CDR3 is 14 residues. CDR3 nucleotides: TGTGCCAGCAGCCCCGGGGGTGGGGGAGATGAGCAGTTCTTC. Translation gives CASSPGGGGDEQFF.

The chain combines TRBV6-1 with TRBJ1-6; D might be TRBD1 (6 bases). Germline lookup yields CDR1 MNHNS and CDR2 SASEGT. V lost 6 bases to trimming and J lost 13 bases, with 16 bases between them. The CDR3 loop spans 13 amino acids. CDR3 in amino acids: CASSRDTTIPLHF. CDR3 nucleotide sequence: TGTGCCAGCAGCCGGGACACTACAATTCCCCTCCACTTT.

The chain has TRBV5-6 and TRBJ2-5, with 14 bases that match TRBD2. This CDR3 has 16 residues. Per the germline V gene, CDR1 is SGHDT and CDR2 is YYEEEE. The trim removed 4 bases at V and 4 bases at J, leaving 6 bases unmatched. Here the CDR3 reads CASSTTSGGARETQYF. CDR3 DNA sequence: TGTGCCAGCAGCACGACTAGCGGGGGGGCCAGAGAGACCCAGTACTTC.

This clone occurred a few times. This chain links TRBV7-9 with TRBJ1-2; D gene ambiguous. The germline V and J ends were trimmed by 0 bases and 8 bases, with 13 bases remaining between them. This CDR3 is built from 14 residues. From germline, CDR1 is SEHNR and CDR2 FQNEAQ (reference sequence). CDR3 in DNA: TGTGCCAGCAGCTTAGCGGTAGCGGTAAGGGGCTACACCTTC. This sequence encodes CASSLAVAVRGYTF. Combining the CDR3 with reference TRBV7-9 and TRBJ1-2 gives the whole variable domain DTGVSQNPRHKITKRGQNVTFRCDPISEHNRLYWYRQTLGQGPEFLTYFQNEAQLEKSRLLSDRFSAERPKGSFSTLEIQRTEQGDSAMYLCASSLAVAVRGYTFGSGTRLTVV.

There are a few counts of this clone. The V call is TRBV30, the J call TRBJ1-1; a weak D match, TRBD1 (5 bases). This CDR3 has 13 residues. Germline V gene lookup returns CDR1 GTSNPN and CDR2 SVGIG (reference sequence). The germline V and J ends were trimmed by 2 bases and 1 base, with 8 bases remaining between them. Here the CDR3 DNA reads TGTGCCTGGAGTCGGGGGTCGAACACTGAAGCTTTCTTT. Translating it yields CAWSRGSNTEAFF.

V usage is TRBV28 and J usage is TRBJ2-3, with 7 bases lining up with TRBD1. V lost 6 bases, J lost 4 bases, and 10 bases stayed unmatched. The CDR3 loop spans 15 amino acids. Germline V gene data show CDR1 as MDHEN and CDR2 as SYDVKM. DNA of the CDR3: TGTGCCAGCAGCTCAGGGGGTTCATTAGCAGATACGCAGTATTTT. Its translation: CASSSGGSLADTQYF.

This rearrangement joins TRBV14 to TRBJ2-3; D not certain. Germline V gene sequence: CDR1 SGHDN, CDR2 FVKESK. CDR3 length: 15 amino acids. V was shortened by 1 base and J by 0 bases, with 8 bases between the two germline ends. DNA of the CDR3: TGTGCCAGCAGCCAAGGAGACGGTAGCACAGATACGCAGTATTTT. Protein product: CASSQGDGSTDTQYF.

The rearrangement uses TRBV5-1 and TRBJ1-2; 9 bases match TRBD1. The CDR3 sequence is 16 residues long. The junction had 10 bases not matched to a gene; V was cut back by 0 bases and J by 7 bases. CDR1 SGHRS and CDR2 YFSETQ come from the germline V gene. CDR3 loop: CASSLAGQGGSRGYTF. The CDR3 DNA sequence: TGCGCCAGCAGCTTGGCGGGACAGGGAGGTTCGCGTGGCTACACCTTC.

The chain couples TRBV11-2 to TRBJ2-1, with 7 bases lining up with TRBD2. Germline CDR1 is SGHAT and CDR2 is FQNNGV. Trimming took 1 base from V and 7 from J; bases not matched to a gene: 1. The CDR3 totals 13 residues. CDR3 residues: CASSLGAGNEQFF. DNA for the CDR3: TGTGCCAGCAGCTTAGGAGCGGGGAATGAGCAGTTCTTC.

The rearrangement joins TRBV28 to TRBJ2-2; D gene ambiguous. The CDR3 covers 14 residues. The V end was cut by 7 bases, the J end by 0 bases, with 9 bases between. Germline CDR1 and CDR2: MDHEN and SYDVKM. The CDR3, as DNA: TGTGCCAGCATTGGAGCGACGAACACCGGGGAGCTGTTTTTT. Translation: CASIGATNTGELFF.

The chain employs TRBV4-3 and TRBJ1-4, with D possibly TRBD1 on 6 matching bases. The CDR3 consists of 19 residues. CDR1 and CDR2 from the germline V gene are LGHNA and YSLEER. V was trimmed by 0 bases and J by 1 base, leaving 18 bases between them. CDR3 DNA sequence: TGCGCCAGCAGCCAAGATTGGGCAGGGGCAAGGTTAACTAATGAAAAACTGTTTTTT. Its translation is CASSQDWAGARLTNEKLFF.

This chain uses TRBV5-4 with TRBJ2-7, with TRBD2 matching 10 bases. Germline V CDR1 and CDR2: SGHNT, YYREEE (reference sequence). The CDR3 loop spans 15 amino acids. V lost 1 base, J lost 6 bases, and 7 bases stayed unmatched. This CDR3 is CASSLPHPSGGEQYF. CDR3 nucleotide sequence: TGTGCCAGCAGCTTGCCCCATCCTAGCGGGGGCGAGCAGTACTTC.

The genes are TRBV29-1 and TRBJ1-1, with D possibly matching TRBD1 (6 bases). V was trimmed by 6 bases and J by 0 bases, leaving 17 bases between them. Germline V CDR1 and CDR2: SQVTM, ANQGSEA. CDR3 length equals 15 residues. The DNA for the CDR3 is TGCAGCGTGACCGGACAGAGACTCATGAACACTGAAGCTTTCTTT. This encodes CSVTGQRLMNTEAFF.

This clone appeared many times. V is TRBV7-9 and J is TRBJ1-6; TRBD1 is a possible D gene (6 bases). V lost 5 bases to trimming and J lost 9 bases, with 17 bases between them. Germline CDR1 SEHNR, CDR2 FQNEAQ (reference sequence). The CDR3 runs to 15 residues. CDR3 residues: CASSLDRGLGSPLHF. For the CDR3, the DNA is TGTGCCAGCAGCCTTGATAGGGGGTTGGGTTCACCCCTCCACTTT.

The chain has TRBV14 and TRBJ2-3; 7 bases map to TRBD1. This CDR3 region has 13 residues. Germline V gene sequence: CDR1 SGHDN, CDR2 FVKESK. With 5 bases clipped from V and 3 bases from J, the junction kept 2 bases outside the gene matches. The CDR3 DNA reads as TGTGCCAGCAGCTACAGGGGAACAGATACGCAGTATTTT. The encoded protein is CASSYRGTDTQYF. The full variable domain, its missing parts supplied by reference TRBV14 and TRBJ2-3, is EAGVTQFPSHSVIEKGQTVTLRCDPISGHDNLYWYRRVMGKEIKFLLHFVKESKQDESGMPNNRFLAERTGGTYSTLKVQPAELEDSGVYFCASSYRGTDTQYFGPGTRLTVL.

This chain uses TRBV28 with TRBJ2-7, with TRBD1 identical over 7 bases. CDR1 and CDR2 (germline): MDHEN, SYDVKM. The CDR3 has 16 amino acids. Germline trimming cut 3 bases from V and 9 bases from J; bases unmatched to any gene: 17. As DNA, the CDR3 is TGTGCCAGCAGTTTCACCGGGACAGCCAGTGCCCTGTGGCAGTACTTC. Translation: CASSFTGTASALWQYF.

This chain links TRBV28 with TRBJ1-4, with D tentatively TRBD1 (6 bases). The V gene lost 4 bases and the J gene lost 2 bases, with 11 bases spanning the gap. CDR3 length: 15 residues. CDR1 is MDHEN, CDR2 SYDVKM, per germline. CDR3 coding DNA: TGTGCCAGCAGTTCCACAGGGTTGACTAATGAAAAACTGTTTTTT. As protein: CASSSTGLTNEKLFF.

V is TRBV4-3 and J is TRBJ2-3, with D possibly matching TRBD2 (7 bases). The length of the CDR3 is 19 residues. V lost 0 bases and J 3 bases, leaving 22 bases between the germline ends. In germline, CDR1 is LGHNA, CDR2 YSLEER. The CDR3 DNA follows: TGCGCCAGCAGCCAAGATGCCGCCCAGTGGGGGGGCTTGACAGATACGCAGTATTTT. Residues: CASSQDAAQWGGLTDTQYF.

The CDR3 sequence is CASRGVDYGYTF. In DNA, the CDR3 is TGTGCCAGCAGGGGGGTGGACTATGGCTACACCTTC. This chain connects TRBV7-2 to TRBJ1-2; D perhaps matches TRBD1 (5 bases). Germline values: CDR1 SGHTA, CDR2 FQGNSA. V gave up 6 bases and J gave up 3 bases, with 8 bases separating them. CDR3 size: 12 residues. Full variable domain (missing parts from reference TRBV7-2 and TRBJ1-2): GAGVSQSPSNKVTEKGKDVELRCDPISGHTALYWYRQSLGQGLEFLIYFQGNSAPDKSGLPSDRFSAERTGGSVSTLTIQRTQQEDSAVYLCASRGVDYGYTFGSGTRLTVV.

The V call is TRBV27, the J call TRBJ1-1; D might be TRBD1 (5 bases). The CDR3 consists of 14 residues. Germline CDR1 MNHEY, CDR2 SMNVEV (reference sequence). V was pared by 6 bases and J by 5 bases, with 16 bases between. The CDR3 spells CASSTRQRETEAFF. In DNA form, the CDR3 reads TGTGCCAGCAGCACAAGACAGAGAGAGACTGAAGCTTTCTTT.

The J gene is TRBJ2-1, the V gene TRBV25-1, with D possibly TRBD1 on 6 matching bases. V was trimmed by 1 base and J by 1 base, leaving 8 bases between them. This CDR3 comprises 15 residues. The germline V gene has CDR1 MGHDK and CDR2 SYGVNS. The CDR3 nucleotides are TGTGCCAGCAGTGAATCTCAGGGGTCCTACAATGAGCAGTTCTTC. Translating it yields CASSESQGSYNEQFF.

This sequence joins TRBV9 and TRBJ1-4, with no clear D. V dropped 3 bases and J dropped 8 bases, with 20 bases sitting between them. The CDR3 totals 16 residues. Per the germline V gene, CDR1 is SGDLS and CDR2 is YYNGEE. The CDR3 loop reads CASSGSPNGFGEKLFF. DNA for the CDR3: TGTGCCAGCAGCGGGTCCCCTAACGGCTTCGGGGAAAAACTGTTTTTT.

The rearrangement uses TRBV28 and TRBJ1-2; a possible D gene is TRBD1 (6 bases). CDR1 and CDR2 from the germline V gene are MDHEN and SYDVKM. V was shortened by 5 bases and J by 2 bases, with 12 bases between the two germline ends. The CDR3 length is 14 residues. The CDR3 bases are TGTGCCAGCAGTAGGACAGCGAGAAACTATGGCTACACCTTC. Its protein product is CASSRTARNYGYTF.

V usage is TRBV14 and J usage is TRBJ1-1; D gene ambiguous. The length of the CDR3 is 13 residues. Trimming shortened V by 0 bases and J by 11 bases, and 13 bases separated the two germline ends. The germline gives CDR1 SGHDN, CDR2 FVKESK. The CDR3 reads CASSQDLGGQAFF. The CDR3 nucleotides read TGTGCCAGCAGCCAAGATCTAGGAGGTCAGGCTTTCTTT.

About this clone itself: Its ends do not fully match the called genes, so a read error is possible. The chain employs TRBV4-1 and TRBJ1-5; the match to TRBD1 covers 7 bases. The CDR3 sequence is 15 residues long. Per germline, CDR1 MGHRA and CDR2 YSYEKL. The CDR3 loop reads CASSQDMTGNQPQHF. The DNA of the CDR3 is TGCGCCAGCAGTCAAGATATGACAGGGAATCAGCCCCAGCATTTT.

The chain joins TRBV27 to TRBJ2-3; 13 bases are a match to TRBD2. The CDR3 contains 16 residues. V lost 9 bases, J lost 6 bases, and 12 bases stayed unmatched. From germline, CDR1 is MNHEY and CDR2 SMNVEV (reference sequence). The CDR3 DNA sequence: TGTGCCAGGACTAGCGGGGGGAAGCCCCTTTCGGATACGCAGTATTTT. It encodes CARTSGGKPLSDTQYF.

This clone was detected a few times. The genes are TRBV11-2 and TRBJ2-3; the D call may be TRBD1 or TRBD2 (6 bases each). The CDR3 sequence is 15 residues long. Germline V gene sequence: CDR1 SGHAT, CDR2 FQNNGV. V lost 6 bases to trimming and J lost 1 base, with 14 bases between them. The CDR3, as DNA: TGTGCCAGCAGTGGAGGGGGACGGCGCACAGATACGCAGTATTTT. Translated: CASSGGGRRTDTQYF.